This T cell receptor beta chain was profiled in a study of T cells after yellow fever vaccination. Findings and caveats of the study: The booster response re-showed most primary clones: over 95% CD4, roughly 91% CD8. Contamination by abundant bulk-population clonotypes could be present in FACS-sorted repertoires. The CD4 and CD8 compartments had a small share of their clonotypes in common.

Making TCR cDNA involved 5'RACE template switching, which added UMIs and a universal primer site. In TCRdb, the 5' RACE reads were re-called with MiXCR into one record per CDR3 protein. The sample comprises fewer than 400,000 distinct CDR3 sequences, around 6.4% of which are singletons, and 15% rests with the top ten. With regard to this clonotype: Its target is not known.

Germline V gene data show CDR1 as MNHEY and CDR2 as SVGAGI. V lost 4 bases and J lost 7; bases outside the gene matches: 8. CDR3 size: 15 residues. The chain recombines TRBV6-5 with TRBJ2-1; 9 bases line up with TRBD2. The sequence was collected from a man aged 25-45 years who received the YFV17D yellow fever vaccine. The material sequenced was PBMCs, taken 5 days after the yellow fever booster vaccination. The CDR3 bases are TGTGCCAGCAGTTTCACCGGGACTAGCCGGAATGAGCAGTTCTTC. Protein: CASSFTGTSRNEQFF.